The 28 T cell receptor beta chains given below trace back to one sample, sequenced in a study of beta chain features in type 1 diabetes. Every isolated RNA sample was fully reverse transcribed, so sequencing captured expressed TCRB transcripts. The table came from immunoSEQ multiplex PCR; TCRdb's copy has only in-frame clones and leaves some out. The sample lists over 700,000 clones; 15% to 20% were seen once. Material: naive CD4+ T cells from blood. These receptors were collected from a woman aged 18-35 years in good health.

This CDR3 is CSVGGLAGGNGELFF. CDR3 nucleotides: TGCAGCGTTGGGGGGCTAGCGGGAGGTAACGGGGAGCTGTTTTTT. This chain joins TRBV29-1 and TRBJ2-2, with TRBD2 identical over 11 bases. Germline assignment: CDR1 SQVTM and CDR2 ANQGSEA. Unmatched junction bases numbered 8, after V lost 4 bases and J lost 7 bases. This CDR3 has 15 residues.

In this sample, this clone turned up a few times. The chain uses TRBV18 and TRBJ2-2, with D unclear. In germline, CDR1 is KGHSH, CDR2 LQKENI. V lost 3 bases to trimming and J lost 3 bases, with 14 bases between them. This CDR3 has 16 residues. The CDR3 DNA is TGTGCCAGCTCACCTAGACGAATAAGTTACACCGGGGAGCTGTTTTTT. This sequence encodes CASSPRRISYTGELFF.

J is TRBJ2-2 and V is TRBV5-8, with TRBD1 identical over 12 bases. Trimming took 4 bases from V and 5 from J; bases not matched to a gene: 6. Germline V gene lookup returns CDR1 SGHTS and CDR2 YDEGEE. The CDR3 is 16 residues long. The CDR3: CASSPGQGARTGELFF. CDR3 coding DNA: TGTGCCAGCAGCCCGGGACAGGGGGCGAGGACCGGGGAGCTGTTTTTT.

V usage is TRBV6-5 and J usage is TRBJ1-1, with 7 bases fitting TRBD1. Germline-derived CDR1 and CDR2 are MNHEY and SVGAGI. V was pared by 2 bases and J by 5 bases, with 8 bases of the junction left unmatched. CDR3 length: 15 amino acids. The CDR3 DNA reads TGTGCCAGCAGTTACGCCGGGACAGTTCGAACTGAAGCTTTCTTT. The encoded protein is CASSYAGTVRTEAFF.

In regard to this clone: Other DNA sequences from this sample encode an identical CDR3 as well. The chain carries TRBV7-2 and TRBJ2-5; D is uncertain. CDR1 is SGHTA and CDR2 is FQGNSA in the germline V gene. V lost 3 bases and J lost 1, with 6 bases in between. The CDR3 is 13 amino acids. CDR3: CASSLGGQETQYF. CDR3 in DNA: TGTGCCAGCAGCTTGGGCGGCCAAGAGACCCAGTACTTC.

This clone has just a few counts. The sample carries other DNA sequences with the same CDR3. The genes are TRBV7-2 and TRBJ2-2; TRBD1 matches 10 bases. The V and J ends lost 1 base and 4 bases, in that order; junction bases with no gene match: 3. The germline V gene encodes CDR1 SGHTA and CDR2 FQGNSA. This CDR3 has 16 amino acids. In DNA, the CDR3 is TGTGCCAGCAGCTTAGGGGGACAGGGGCGCACCGGGGAGCTGTTTTTT. Encoded protein: CASSLGGQGRTGELFF.

The table lists this clone with a few counts. The chain uses TRBV6-5 and TRBJ1-1; D is unclear. The CDR3 runs 15 residues. Deletions cut 0 bases from V and 1 base from J, with 9 bases between. From germline, CDR1 is MNHEY and CDR2 SVGAGI. The CDR3 region has the DNA TGTGCCAGCAGTTACTCGATTGGTGCGAACACTGAAGCTTTCTTT. Translating it yields CASSYSIGANTEAFF.

This clone appeared a few times. The rearrangement uses TRBV7-2 and TRBJ1-5; D perhaps matches TRBD1 (5 bases). Deletions cut 1 base from V and 6 bases from J, with 13 bases between. The CDR3 runs 15 residues. Germline assignment: CDR1 SGHTA and CDR2 FQGNSA. The CDR3 loop is CASSLGGFGGQPQHF. CDR3 DNA: TGTGCCAGCAGCTTAGGGGGCTTTGGGGGTCAGCCCCAGCATTTT.

This clone turned up a few times. The chain has TRBV5-1 and TRBJ2-5, with D possibly TRBD1 on 6 matching bases. CDR3 length: 12 amino acids. Trimming shortened V by 2 bases and J by 5 bases, and 7 bases separated the two germline ends. Germline CDR1 and CDR2: SGHRS and YFSETQ. The CDR3 nucleotides are TGCGCCAGCAGCTTTACAGGGGAGACCCAGTACTTC. Translated: CASSFTGETQYF.

The table lists this clone with a few counts. The V call is TRBV13, the J call TRBJ2-7; D is undetermined. V shed 2 bases and J shed 1 base, with 3 bases lying between them. CDR3 size: 12 residues. Germline-derived CDR1 and CDR2 are PRHDT and FYEKMQ (reference sequence). The CDR3 nucleotides read TGTGCCAGCAGCTTACGATCCTACGAGCAGTACTTC. Its translation is CASSLRSYEQYF.

This clone was seen more than once but under ten times. This chain links TRBV28 with TRBJ2-7; D might be TRBD2 (5 bases). Trimming removed 6 bases at V and 3 bases at J, with 15 bases between. Germline-derived CDR1 and CDR2 are MDHEN and SYDVKM. This CDR3 has 14 amino acids. In nucleotides, the CDR3 is TGTGCCAGCAGGGCATCGGGAACCTACTACGAGCAGTACTTC. Translation: CASRASGTYYEQYF.

This clone was seen only a few times. The chain has TRBV10-3 and TRBJ1-1, with 9 positions matching TRBD1. The V gene's germline CDR1 is ENHRY and CDR2 SYGVKD. CDR3 length: 13 residues. The J segment lost 6 bases and the V segment lost 7 bases, leaving 6 bases of the junction unmatched. This chain's CDR3 is CAINNDRGSEAFF. CDR3 DNA: TGTGCCATCAACAACGACAGGGGGTCTGAAGCTTTCTTT.

A single count supports this clone. The chain carries TRBV15 and TRBJ2-3, with 11 positions matching TRBD2. Germline CDR1 reads LNHNV; CDR2 reads YYDKDF (reference sequence). The CDR3 runs 19 residues. The V and J ends lost 0 bases and 0 bases, in that order; junction bases with no gene match: 8. The CDR3: CATSRETSGKRTSTDTQYF. CDR3 nucleotides: TGTGCCACCAGCAGAGAGACTAGCGGGAAAAGAACTAGCACAGATACGCAGTATTTT. Based on the CDR3 plus reference TRBV15 and TRBJ2-3, the full variable domain is DAMVIQNPRYQVTQFGKPVTLSCSQTLNHNVMYWYQQKSSQAPKLLFHYYDKDFNNEADTPDNFQSRRPNTSFCFLDIRSPGLGDTAMYLCATSRETSGKRTSTDTQYFGPGTRLTVL.

The chain recombines TRBV10-3 with TRBJ1-2; 9 nucleotides match TRBD1. CDR3 length: 16 amino acids. The junction had 9 bases not matched to a gene; V was cut back by 4 bases and J by 3 bases. Per germline, CDR1 ENHRY and CDR2 SYGVKD. The CDR3, as DNA: TGTGCCATCAGTGGGGGGGACAGGGCAGTGGACTATGGCTACACCTTC. Protein sequence: CAISGGDRAVDYGYTF.

CDR3 in DNA: TGTGCCAGTAGTGCCTCCGGGACTAGCGGTACAGATACGCAGTATTTT. It encodes CASSASGTSGTDTQYF. The chain employs TRBV19 and TRBJ2-3; 11 bases are a match to TRBD2. Losses at the gene ends were 5 bases for V and 3 bases for J; bases not matched to a gene: 7. Germline-derived CDR1 and CDR2 are LNHDA and SQIVND (reference sequence). The CDR3 covers 16 residues.

V is TRBV19 and J is TRBJ1-2; 9 nucleotides line up with TRBD1. CDR3 length equals 16 residues. V trimming: 4 bases; J trimming: 4 bases; junction bases outside the gene matches: 10. Germline CDR1 is LNHDA and CDR2 is SQIVND (reference sequence). In DNA form, the CDR3 reads TGTGCCAGTAGTAGCGGGACAGGGTGGATCGGCTATGGCTACACCTTC. This encodes CASSSGTGWIGYGYTF.

This clone showed up just a few times. This chain connects TRBV21-1 to TRBJ2-7; TRBD1 was called by the table and not checked on the DNA. TRBV21-1 is noted as a pseudogene. The CDR3 length is 16 residues. CDR3 amino acids: CASTPRFRTGSYEQYF. The CDR3 DNA is TGTGCCAGCACCCCCCGTTTTAGGACAGGCTCCTACGAGCAGTACTTC.

The chain couples TRBV2 to TRBJ2-7; 7 bases line up with TRBD1. The CDR3 consists of 14 residues. Germline CDR1 SNHLY, CDR2 FYNNEI. V was clipped by 4 bases and J by 6 bases; unmatched bases: 9. CDR3 in DNA: TGTGCCAGCAGTGGGCGACAGGGACGCCGCGAGCAGTACTTC. Protein product: CASSGRQGRREQYF.

This clone was seen only a few times. This chain uses TRBV28 with TRBJ2-7; 13 nucleotides match TRBD2. This CDR3 region has 13 residues. V shed 6 bases and J 12 bases; nucleotides not matched to a gene: 8. Germline values: CDR1 MDHEN, CDR2 SYDVKM. This CDR3 reads CASRRTSGSWWYF. In DNA, the CDR3 is TGTGCCAGCAGGCGGACTAGCGGGAGTTGGTGGTACTTC.

The chain joins TRBV9 to TRBJ1-1; D remains unclear. There are 13 residues in the CDR3. Looked up from germline, CDR1 is SGDLS and CDR2 is YYNGEE. The V and J ends lost 1 base and 6 bases respectively, with 10 bases between them. CDR3 sequence reads: CASSVNPGSEAFF. As DNA, the CDR3 is TGTGCCAGCAGCGTAAATCCGGGATCTGAAGCTTTCTTT.

The gene calls are TRBV5-1 and TRBJ1-5; D possibly corresponds to TRBD1 (6 bases). The V gene lost 4 bases and the J gene lost 0 bases, with 17 bases spanning the gap. Germline assignment: CDR1 SGHRS and CDR2 YFSETQ. This CDR3 contains 17 residues. CDR3 sequence (DNA): TGCGCCAGCAGCGAGAATCCGGGACACTATAGCAATCAGCCCCAGCATTTT. Translating it yields CASSENPGHYSNQPQHF.

This clone was counted only a few times. Other nucleotide sequences from this sample produce the same CDR3. The rearrangement links TRBV7-2 to TRBJ2-7, with D possibly TRBD2 on 7 matching bases. The germline gives CDR1 SGHTA, CDR2 FQGNSA. V shed 0 bases and J shed 2 bases, with 8 bases lying between them. There are 14 residues in the CDR3. The CDR3 DNA reads TGTGCCAGCAGCTTAGCCGGGGGGCCCTACGAGCAGTACTTC. It specifies CASSLAGGPYEQYF.

A few counts support this clone. V is TRBV19 and J is TRBJ2-1; 10 bases are a match to TRBD2. Looked up from germline, CDR1 is LNHDA and CDR2 is SQIVND (reference sequence). V dropped 3 bases and J dropped 4; count of bases not matched to a gene: 9. This CDR3 has 17 amino acids. The CDR3 region is CASSIFPASGSYNEQFF. The CDR3 nucleotides are TGTGCCAGTAGTATCTTCCCCGCTAGCGGGAGTTACAATGAGCAGTTCTTC.

The table lists this clone with a few counts. The V gene is TRBV5-1, the J gene TRBJ2-5, with 7 bases lining up with TRBD2. This CDR3 contains 16 residues. Looked up from germline, CDR1 is SGHRS and CDR2 is YFSETQ. V lost 4 bases, J lost 4 bases, and 13 bases stayed unmatched. The CDR3 nucleotides read TGCGCCAGCAGCAAAGAACGGGAGGCCCCAGGAGAGACCCAGTACTTC. This gives the protein CASSKEREAPGETQYF.

This sequence joins TRBV5-1 and TRBJ2-7; 7 bases line up with TRBD1. Looked up from germline, CDR1 is SGHRS and CDR2 is YFSETQ. The CDR3 length is 14 residues. J was trimmed by 2 bases and V by 4 bases; bases with no gene match: 6. The CDR3 here is CASSQTGITYEQYF. The CDR3 DNA follows: TGCGCCAGCAGCCAGACAGGGATTACCTACGAGCAGTACTTC.

The chain couples TRBV6-5 to TRBJ2-2; no reliable D call. The CDR3 is 15 amino acids. The germline gives CDR1 MNHEY, CDR2 SVGAGI. The ends were cut back, 2 bases at V and 4 bases at J, with 11 bases in the middle. CDR3 coding DNA: TGTGCCAGCAGTTACAGACCCTTTGGCACCGGGGAGCTGTTTTTT. This gives the protein CASSYRPFGTGELFF.

In its sample, this clone was seen a few times. This rearrangement joins TRBV7-3 to TRBJ2-5; D call uncertain. CDR1 is SGHTA, CDR2 FQGTGA, per germline. CDR3 size: 13 residues. Trimming stripped 0 bases from V and 4 bases from J, with 6 bases between. CDR3 bases: TGTGCCAGCAGCTTAACCCCTCCAGAGACCCAGTACTTC. This gives the protein CASSLTPPETQYF.

This clone was counted only a few times. V is TRBV7-3 and J is TRBJ2-2; D is perhaps TRBD1 (5 bases). The germline gives CDR1 SGHTA, CDR2 FQGTGA. Trimming removed 2 bases at V and 5 bases at J, with 9 bases between. This CDR3 is built from 14 residues. CDR3 sequence: CASSLRRETGELFF. The CDR3 DNA is TGTGCCAGCAGCTTACGCAGGGAAACCGGGGAGCTGTTTTTT.